What follows are 10 T cell receptor beta chains derived from one specimen sequenced in a study of cytomegalovirus exposure and HLA in healthy donors. In the PCR, 60 Vbeta and 13 Jbeta primers were used. Data came from immunoSEQ multiplex PCR; TCRdb stores just in-frame clones and leaves some out. The data show roughly 110,000 clones, around 77% seen once. The sample consisted of PBMCs. The receptors were gathered from a young man in good health and CMV-seronegative.

This clone has just a few counts. V usage is TRBV7-9 and J usage is TRBJ2-3, with 8 bases that match TRBD1. Germline values: CDR1 SEHNR, CDR2 FQNEAQ (reference sequence). The CDR3 is made up of 14 amino acids. V gave up 5 bases and J gave up 6 bases; unmatched junction bases: 7. CDR3 nucleotides: TGTGCCAGCAGCCTGGACAGGGAAGGGGATACGCAGTATTTT. Encoded protein: CASSLDREGDTQYF.

This clone was counted between two and nine times. This sequence joins TRBV27 and TRBJ1-1; D possibly corresponds to TRBD1 (6 bases). The CDR3 runs 12 residues. CDR1 and CDR2 from the germline V gene are MNHEY and SMNVEV (reference sequence). V was cut by 5 bases and J by 9 bases, with 13 bases left in between. The CDR3 protein is CASSLLGQKAFF. CDR3 DNA sequence: TGTGCCAGCAGTCTTCTCGGACAGAAAGCTTTCTTT.

In its sample, this clone is medium-sized. This sequence joins TRBV6-4 and TRBJ1-1; D is uncertain. CDR1 MRHNA and CDR2 SNTAGT come from the germline V gene. The ends were cut back, 6 bases at V and 6 bases at J, with 14 bases in the middle. The CDR3 covers 13 residues. CDR3 loop: CASRDTSVAEAFF. CDR3 DNA sequence: TGTGCCAGCAGAGACACCTCGGTCGCTGAAGCTTTCTTT.

V is TRBV29-1 and J is TRBJ2-6; maybe TRBD1 (6 bases). Per germline, CDR1 SQVTM and CDR2 ANQGSEA. V was clipped by 4 bases and J by 4 bases, with 11 bases between them. CDR3 length: 14 amino acids. This chain's CDR3 is CSVGRGIGANVLTF. The DNA for the CDR3 is TGCAGCGTTGGTAGGGGGATCGGGGCCAACGTCCTGACTTTC. The whole variable domain, filled in from reference TRBV29-1 and TRBJ2-6, reads SAVISQKPSRDICQRGTSLTIQCQVDSQVTMMFWYRQQPGQSLTLIATANQGSEATYESGFVIDKFPISRPNLTFSTLTVSNMSPEDSSIYLCSVGRGIGANVLTFGAGSRLTVL.

The chain recombines TRBV11-2 with TRBJ2-5, with 8 bases that match TRBD2. The V gene's germline CDR1 is SGHAT and CDR2 FQNNGV. This CDR3 is 15 amino acids long. J lost 3 bases, V lost 1 base, and 4 bases had no gene match. As DNA, the CDR3 is TGTGCCAGCAGCTTAGTGATTAGCGGGGAAGAGACCCAGTACTTC. This sequence encodes CASSLVISGEETQYF.

This clone came up once. The rearrangement uses TRBV5-1 and TRBJ1-2, with TRBD1 matching 7 bases. Trimming removed 2 bases from V and 4 bases from J; junction bases left unmatched: 5. The CDR3 extends over 14 amino acids. Germline lookup yields CDR1 SGHRS and CDR2 YFSETQ. The CDR3 protein is CASSFNRGGYGYTF. Here the CDR3 DNA reads TGCGCCAGCAGCTTTAACAGGGGTGGCTATGGCTACACCTTC.

This clone turned up a few times. Written as DNA, the CDR3 is TGTGCCAGCAGTTTAATCGGGCAGGGCGATGAAAAACTGTTTTTT. Protein: CASSLIGQGDEKLFF. This chain links TRBV27 with TRBJ1-4, with a possible D match to TRBD1 (5 bases). CDR1 is MNHEY, CDR2 SMNVEV, per germline (reference sequence). Trimming took 2 bases from V and 6 from J, leaving 13 bases between them. This CDR3 has 15 amino acids.

The chain has TRBV18 and TRBJ2-1; the D gene is possibly TRBD1 (5 bases). The CDR3 length is 12 residues. From germline, CDR1 is KGHSH and CDR2 LQKENI. V was clipped by 1 base and J by 9 bases, with 7 bases between them. Here the CDR3 DNA reads TGTGCCAGCTCACCACAACAGGTTGAGCAGTTCTTC. This gives the protein CASSPQQVEQFF.

This clone was found a few times. The chain has TRBV6-5 and TRBJ2-7; 10 nucleotides agree with TRBD1. The CDR3 sequence is 15 residues long. CDR1 is MNHEY, CDR2 SVGAGI, per germline. After removal of 2 bases from V and 1 base from J, the junction contained 2 bases not matched to a gene. The CDR3 protein is CASSYQDRGSYEQYF. In nucleotides, the CDR3 is TGTGCCAGCAGTTACCAGGACAGGGGGTCCTACGAGCAGTACTTC.

The V gene is TRBV19, the J gene TRBJ2-7, with D maybe TRBD2 (5 bases). The CDR3 is made up of 13 amino acids. CDR1 is LNHDA, CDR2 SQIVND, per germline (reference sequence). With 6 bases removed from V and 5 bases from J, the gap between germline ends came to 14 bases. The CDR3 sequence is CASSDRGKNEQYF. The CDR3 DNA follows: TGTGCCAGTAGCGACCGGGGAAAGAACGAGCAGTACTTC.